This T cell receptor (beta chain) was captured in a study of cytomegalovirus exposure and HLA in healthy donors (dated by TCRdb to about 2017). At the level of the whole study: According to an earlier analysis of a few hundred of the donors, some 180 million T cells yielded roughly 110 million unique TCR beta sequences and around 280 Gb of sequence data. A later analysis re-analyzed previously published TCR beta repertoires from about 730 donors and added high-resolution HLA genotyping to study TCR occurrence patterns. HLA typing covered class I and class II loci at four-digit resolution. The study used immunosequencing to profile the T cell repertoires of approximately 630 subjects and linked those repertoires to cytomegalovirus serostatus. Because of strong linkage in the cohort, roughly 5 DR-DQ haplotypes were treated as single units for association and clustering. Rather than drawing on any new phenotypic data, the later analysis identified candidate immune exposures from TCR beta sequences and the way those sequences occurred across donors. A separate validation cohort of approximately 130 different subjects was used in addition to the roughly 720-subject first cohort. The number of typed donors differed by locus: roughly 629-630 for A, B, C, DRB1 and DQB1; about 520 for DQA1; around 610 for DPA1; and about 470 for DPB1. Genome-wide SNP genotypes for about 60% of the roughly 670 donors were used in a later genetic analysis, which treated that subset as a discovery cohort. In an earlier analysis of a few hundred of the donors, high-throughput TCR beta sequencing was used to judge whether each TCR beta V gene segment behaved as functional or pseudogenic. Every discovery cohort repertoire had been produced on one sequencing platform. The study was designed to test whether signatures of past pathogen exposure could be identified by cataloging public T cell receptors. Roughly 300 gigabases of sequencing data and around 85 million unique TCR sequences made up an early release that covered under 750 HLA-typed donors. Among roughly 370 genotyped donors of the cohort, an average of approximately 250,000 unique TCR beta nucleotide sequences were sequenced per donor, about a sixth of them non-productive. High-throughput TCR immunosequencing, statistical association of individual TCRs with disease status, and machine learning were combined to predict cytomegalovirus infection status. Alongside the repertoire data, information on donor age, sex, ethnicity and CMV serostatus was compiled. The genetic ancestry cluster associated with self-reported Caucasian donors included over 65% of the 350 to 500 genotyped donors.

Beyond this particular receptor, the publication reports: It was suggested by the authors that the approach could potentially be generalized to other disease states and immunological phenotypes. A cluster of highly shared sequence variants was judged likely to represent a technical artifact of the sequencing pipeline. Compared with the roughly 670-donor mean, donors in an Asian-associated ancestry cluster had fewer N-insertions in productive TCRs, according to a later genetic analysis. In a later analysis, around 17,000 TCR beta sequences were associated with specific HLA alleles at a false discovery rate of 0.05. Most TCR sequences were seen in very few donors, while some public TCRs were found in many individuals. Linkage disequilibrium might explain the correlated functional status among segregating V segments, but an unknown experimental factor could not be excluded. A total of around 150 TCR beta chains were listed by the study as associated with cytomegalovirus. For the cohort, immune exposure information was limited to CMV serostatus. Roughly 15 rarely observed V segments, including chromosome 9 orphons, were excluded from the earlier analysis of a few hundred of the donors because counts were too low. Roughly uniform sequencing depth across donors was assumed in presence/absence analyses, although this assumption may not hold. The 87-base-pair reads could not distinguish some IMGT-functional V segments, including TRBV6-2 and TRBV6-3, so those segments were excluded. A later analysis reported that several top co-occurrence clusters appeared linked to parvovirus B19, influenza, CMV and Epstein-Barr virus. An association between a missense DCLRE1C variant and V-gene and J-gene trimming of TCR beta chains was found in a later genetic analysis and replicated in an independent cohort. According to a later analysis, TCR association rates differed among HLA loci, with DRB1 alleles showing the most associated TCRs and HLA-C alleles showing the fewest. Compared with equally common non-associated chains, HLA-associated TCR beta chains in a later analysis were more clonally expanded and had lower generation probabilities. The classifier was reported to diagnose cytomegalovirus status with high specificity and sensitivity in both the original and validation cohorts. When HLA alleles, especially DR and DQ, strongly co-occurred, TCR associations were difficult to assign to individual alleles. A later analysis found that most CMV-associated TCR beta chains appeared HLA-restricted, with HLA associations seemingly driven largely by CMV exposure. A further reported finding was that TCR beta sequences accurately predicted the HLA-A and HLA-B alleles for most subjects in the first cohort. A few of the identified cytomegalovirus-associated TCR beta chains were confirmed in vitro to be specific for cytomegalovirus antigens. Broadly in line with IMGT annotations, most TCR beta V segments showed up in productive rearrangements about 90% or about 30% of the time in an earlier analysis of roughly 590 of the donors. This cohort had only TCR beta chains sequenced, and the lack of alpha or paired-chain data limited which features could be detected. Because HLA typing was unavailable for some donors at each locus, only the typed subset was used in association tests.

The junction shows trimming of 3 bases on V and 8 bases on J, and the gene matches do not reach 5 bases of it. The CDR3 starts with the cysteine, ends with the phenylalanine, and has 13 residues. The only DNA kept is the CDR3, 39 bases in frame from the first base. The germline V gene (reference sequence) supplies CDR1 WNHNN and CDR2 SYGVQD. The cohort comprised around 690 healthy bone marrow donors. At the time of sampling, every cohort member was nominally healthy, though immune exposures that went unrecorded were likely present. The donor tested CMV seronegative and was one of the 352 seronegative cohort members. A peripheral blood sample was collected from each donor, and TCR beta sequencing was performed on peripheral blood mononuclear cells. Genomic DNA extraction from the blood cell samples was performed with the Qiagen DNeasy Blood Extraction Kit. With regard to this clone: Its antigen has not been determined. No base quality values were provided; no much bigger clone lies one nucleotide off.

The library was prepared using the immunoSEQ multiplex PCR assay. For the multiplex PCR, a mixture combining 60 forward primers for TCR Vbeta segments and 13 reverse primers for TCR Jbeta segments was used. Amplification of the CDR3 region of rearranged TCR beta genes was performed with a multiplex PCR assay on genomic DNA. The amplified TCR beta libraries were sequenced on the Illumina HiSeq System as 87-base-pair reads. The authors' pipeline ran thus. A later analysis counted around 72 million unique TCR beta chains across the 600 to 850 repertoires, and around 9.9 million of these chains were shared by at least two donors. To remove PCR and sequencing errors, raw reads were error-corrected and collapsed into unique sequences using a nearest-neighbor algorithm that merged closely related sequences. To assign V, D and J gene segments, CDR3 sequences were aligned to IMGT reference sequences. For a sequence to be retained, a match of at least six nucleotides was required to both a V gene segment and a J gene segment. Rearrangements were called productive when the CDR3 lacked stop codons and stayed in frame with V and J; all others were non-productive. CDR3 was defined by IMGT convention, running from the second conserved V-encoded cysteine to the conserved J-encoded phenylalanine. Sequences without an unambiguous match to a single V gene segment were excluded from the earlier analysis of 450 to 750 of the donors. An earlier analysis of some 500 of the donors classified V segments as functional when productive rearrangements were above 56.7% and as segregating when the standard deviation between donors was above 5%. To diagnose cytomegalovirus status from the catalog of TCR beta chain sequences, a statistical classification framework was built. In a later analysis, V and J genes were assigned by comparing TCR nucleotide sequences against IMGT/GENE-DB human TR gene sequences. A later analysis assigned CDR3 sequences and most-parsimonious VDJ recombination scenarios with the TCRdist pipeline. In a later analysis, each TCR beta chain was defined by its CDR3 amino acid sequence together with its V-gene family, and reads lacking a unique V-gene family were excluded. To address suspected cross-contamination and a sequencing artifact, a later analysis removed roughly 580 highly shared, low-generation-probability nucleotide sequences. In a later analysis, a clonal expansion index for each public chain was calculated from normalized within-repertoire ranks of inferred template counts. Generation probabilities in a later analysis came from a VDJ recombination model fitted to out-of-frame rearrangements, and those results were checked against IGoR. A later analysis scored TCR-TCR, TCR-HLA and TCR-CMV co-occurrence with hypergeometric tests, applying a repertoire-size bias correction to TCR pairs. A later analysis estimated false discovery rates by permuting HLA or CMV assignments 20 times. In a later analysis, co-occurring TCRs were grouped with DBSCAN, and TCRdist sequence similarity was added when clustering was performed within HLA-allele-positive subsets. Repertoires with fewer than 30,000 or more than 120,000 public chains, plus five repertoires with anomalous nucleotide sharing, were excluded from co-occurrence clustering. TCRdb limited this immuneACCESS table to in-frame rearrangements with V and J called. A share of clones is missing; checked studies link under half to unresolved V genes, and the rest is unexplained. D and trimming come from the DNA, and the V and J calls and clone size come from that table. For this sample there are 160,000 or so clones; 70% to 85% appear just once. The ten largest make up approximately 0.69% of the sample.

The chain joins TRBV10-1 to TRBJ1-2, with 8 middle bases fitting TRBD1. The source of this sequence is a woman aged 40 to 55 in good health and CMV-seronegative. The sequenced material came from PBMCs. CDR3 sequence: CASSDDRGGGYTF. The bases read TGCGCCAGCAGTGATGACAGGGGAGGCGGCTACACCTTC.